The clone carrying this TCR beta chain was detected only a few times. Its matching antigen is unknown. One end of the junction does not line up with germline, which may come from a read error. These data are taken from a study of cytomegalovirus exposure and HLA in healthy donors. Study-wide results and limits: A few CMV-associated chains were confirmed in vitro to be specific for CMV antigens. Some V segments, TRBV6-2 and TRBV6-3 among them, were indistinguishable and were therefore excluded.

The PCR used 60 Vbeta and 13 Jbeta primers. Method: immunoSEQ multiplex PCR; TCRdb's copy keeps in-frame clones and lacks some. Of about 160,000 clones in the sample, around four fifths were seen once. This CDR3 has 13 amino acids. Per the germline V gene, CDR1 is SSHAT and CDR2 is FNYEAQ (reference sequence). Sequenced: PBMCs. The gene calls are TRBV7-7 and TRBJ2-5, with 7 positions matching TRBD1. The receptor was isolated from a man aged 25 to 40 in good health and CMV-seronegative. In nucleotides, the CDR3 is TGTGCTAGCAGTCCACAGGGGCAAGAGACCCAGTACTTC. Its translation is CASSPQGQETQYF.